This T cell receptor beta chain is from a study of T cell responses to AZD1222 COVID-19 vaccine. Measured with immunoSEQ multiplex PCR; TCRdb has only the in-frame clones, and not every one. The sample comprises roughly 120,000 clones, about 87% of which are singletons, and approximately 15% rests with the top ten. Comment on this clone: Its antigen is not known.

CDR3 length equals 14 residues. Trimming cost V 3 bases and J 2 bases, with 14 bases left between them. CDR1 is DFQATT, CDR2 SNEGSKA, per germline (reference sequence). The analysis combined second doses at about 4 or about 12 weeks. Study-level results: Spike-specific TCR breadth rose after two AZD1222 doses, and depth rose as well. Spike-spanning, vaccine-associated CD4 TCRs were dominant at 160-218 and 743-854. Nearly half of spike-specific TCRs reportedly target variant regions that are unmutated in the B.1.351 and B.1.1.7 variants.

This chain links TRBV20-1 with TRBJ2-7, with a possible D match to TRBD1 (6 bases). The starting material was peripheral blood, obtained 28 days after the second AZD1222 dose. The sequence was obtained from an adult who received the AZD1222 COVID-19 vaccine. The CDR3: CSASDDRFPYEQYF. Here the CDR3 DNA reads TGCAGTGCTAGTGACGACAGGTTTCCCTACGAGCAGTACTTC.